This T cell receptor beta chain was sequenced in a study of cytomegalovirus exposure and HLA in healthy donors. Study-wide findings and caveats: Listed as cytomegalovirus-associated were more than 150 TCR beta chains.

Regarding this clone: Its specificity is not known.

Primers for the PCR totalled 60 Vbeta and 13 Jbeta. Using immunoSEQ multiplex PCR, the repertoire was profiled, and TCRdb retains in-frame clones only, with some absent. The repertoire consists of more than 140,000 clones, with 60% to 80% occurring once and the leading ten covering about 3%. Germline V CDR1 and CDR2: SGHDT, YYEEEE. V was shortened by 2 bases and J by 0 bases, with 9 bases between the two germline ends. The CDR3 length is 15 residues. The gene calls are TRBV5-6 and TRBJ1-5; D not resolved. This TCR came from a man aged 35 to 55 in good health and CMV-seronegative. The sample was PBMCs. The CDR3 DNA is TGTGCCAGCAGCTTCCGACGGGATAGCAATCAGCCCCAGCATTTT. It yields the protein CASSFRRDSNQPQHF.